The 30 T cell receptor beta chains given below trace back to one sample, sequenced in a study of T cell repertoires in cytomegalovirus infection. Their cognate antigens are unknown. TCRdb reprocessed the reads with MiXCR, giving one entry per CDR3 protein. This sample has tens of thousands of distinct CDR3 sequences, with 20% to 25% found just once. The sequenced sample was CD8+ T cells from cultured PBMCs, obtained from culture after CMV antigen stimulation. The receptor set was obtained from a human donor in good health (CMV status not recorded). Some clones in this sample may be carry-over from other donors' samples.

This clonotype occurred many times. The genes are TRBV12-3 or TRBV12-4 and TRBJ2-2, with 9 nucleotides matching TRBD1. V gave up 6 bases and J gave up 2 bases; unmatched junction bases: 10. The CDR3 has 17 amino acids. As DNA, the CDR3 is TGTGCCAGCAGGAAGACCCGGGACAGGGATAACACCGGGGAGCTGTTTTTT. The encoded protein is CASRKTRDRDNTGELFF.

This clonotype has a handful of counts. The chain combines TRBV5-5 with TRBJ1-5; 12 nucleotides align to TRBD1. The V gene end was trimmed by 3 bases and the J gene end by 2 bases; junction bases not matched to a gene: 9. The germline CDR1 and CDR2 sequences are SGHKS and YYEKEE (reference sequence). This CDR3 has 18 residues. CDR3 protein: CASSSGQGARVGNQPQHF. The CDR3 DNA reads as TGTGCCAGCAGCTCGGGACAGGGGGCGAGAGTTGGCAATCAGCCCCAGCATTTT.

This clonotype has a handful of counts. CDR3 bases: TGTGCCAGCAGTTACTCTACGGAGGGTTATGAACGATACAATGAGCAGTTCTTC. Its protein is CASSYSTEGYERYNEQFF. This rearrangement joins TRBV6-5 to TRBJ2-1, with D possibly being TRBD2 (6 bases). The V gene's germline CDR1 is MNHEY and CDR2 SVGAGI. Trimming shortened V by 0 bases and J by 4 bases, and 19 bases separated the two germline ends. The CDR3 runs to 18 residues.

V gene TRBV4-2 combines with J gene TRBJ2-1; D is unclear. V dropped 0 bases and J dropped 1 base, with 7 bases sitting between them. In germline, CDR1 is LGHNA, CDR2 YNFKEQ. CDR3 size: 15 residues. Written as DNA, the CDR3 is TGTGCCAGCAGCCAAGAGAAGGTGTCCTACAATGAGCAGTTCTTC. Encoded protein: CASSQEKVSYNEQFF.

The V call is TRBV7-8, the J call TRBJ1-1; 10 bases are a match to TRBD1. The junction had 10 bases not matched to a gene; V was cut back by 5 bases and J by 1 base. CDR3 size: 17 residues. Germline V lookup: CDR1 SGHVS, CDR2 FQNEAQ. The CDR3 loop reads CASSEETGGWGNTEAFF. CDR3 bases: TGTGCCAGCAGCGAGGAGACAGGGGGCTGGGGGAACACTGAAGCTTTCTTT.

As for this clonotype: No conserved phenylalanine or tryptophan is present at the end of the CDR3, so a read error is the likely explanation. V is TRBV4-3 and J is TRBJ2-3, with TRBD2 matching 10 bases. V dropped 0 bases and J dropped 4; count of bases not matched to a gene: 10. Germline V gene data show CDR1 as LGHNA and CDR2 as YSLEER. The CDR3 consists of 18 residues. The CDR3 loop reads CASSQDPAGGPRADTQYL. CDR3 coding DNA: TGCGCCAGCAGCCAAGATCCAGCGGGGGGGCCCAGGGCAGATACGCAGTATCTT.

The sample holds a few counts of this clonotype. The V gene is TRBV12-5, the J gene TRBJ1-2, with 7 bases that match TRBD1. The CDR3 consists of 14 residues. V lost 5 bases and J lost 8; bases outside the gene matches: 11. The germline CDR1 and CDR2 sequences are LGHNT and FRNRAP. Here the CDR3 DNA reads TGTGCTAGTGGTACCCCCCTTAGGGGGCAGGGCTACACCTTC. It specifies CASGTPLRGQGYTF. The full variable domain, with the rest looked up from reference TRBV12-5 and TRBJ1-2, is DARVTQTPRHKVTEMGQEVTMRCQPILGHNTVFWYRQTMMQGLELLAYFRNRAPLDDSGMPKDRFSAEMPDATLATLKIQPSEPRDSAVYFCASGTPLRGQGYTFGSGTRLTVV.

Only a few counts were recorded for this clonotype. V gene TRBV7-8 combines with J gene TRBJ2-1; unclear D gene. This CDR3 is 14 amino acids long. V dropped 5 bases and J dropped 0 bases, with 8 bases sitting between them. Per the germline V gene, CDR1 is SGHVS and CDR2 is FQNEAQ. This CDR3 reads CASSGDSSYNEQFF. Here the CDR3 DNA reads TGTGCCAGCAGCGGAGATAGCTCCTACAATGAGCAGTTCTTC.

This rearrangement joins TRBV11-2 to TRBJ1-1; D is uncertain. The CDR3 is made up of 11 amino acids. The V end lost 4 bases, the J end lost 6 bases, and 6 bases lay between the germline ends. Germline CDR1 and CDR2: SGHAT and FQNNGV. The CDR3 nucleotides read TGTGCCAGCAGCTCCTCGGCTGAAGCTTTCTTT. This encodes CASSSSAEAFF.

The chain uses TRBV4-1 and TRBJ1-2; no reliable D call. The CDR3 runs to 17 residues. V lost 4 bases and J 2 bases, leaving 20 bases between the germline ends. Looked up from germline, CDR1 is MGHRA and CDR2 is YSYEKL. The chain's CDR3 is CASSPGPRANLNYGYTF. The CDR3 DNA is TGCGCCAGCAGCCCTGGGCCACGAGCAAACCTAAACTATGGCTACACCTTC.

This clonotype was counted between two and nine times. The rearrangement links TRBV7-6 to TRBJ1-1; 10 bases agree with TRBD1. The CDR3 loop spans 18 amino acids. Germline V gives CDR1 SGHVS, CDR2 FNYEAQ. The V gene end was trimmed by 2 bases and the J gene end by 1 base; junction bases not matched to a gene: 10. The CDR3 DNA is TGTGCCAGCAGCTTATATGGGACAGGGGCTAAAGGGAACACTGAAGCTTTCTTT. Encoded protein: CASSLYGTGAKGNTEAFF.

The V and J genes are TRBV19 and TRBJ2-3, with 10 bases fitting TRBD2. The CDR3 extends over 14 amino acids. CDR1 and CDR2 from the germline V gene are LNHDA and SQIVND (reference sequence). V dropped 4 bases and J dropped 6; count of bases not matched to a gene: 4. CDR3 nucleotide sequence: TGTGCCAGTAGTACCACTAGCGGGGCGGATACGCAGTATTTT. As protein: CASSTTSGADTQYF. Using reference TRBV19 and TRBJ2-3 for the parts outside the CDR3, the full variable domain is DGGITQSPKYLFRKEGQNVTLSCEQNLNHDAMYWYRQDPGQGLRLIYYSQIVNDFQKGDIAEGYSVSREKKESFPLTVTSAQKNPTAFYLCASSTTSGADTQYFGPGTRLTVL.

V usage is TRBV7-8 and J usage is TRBJ2-7, with 8 bases identical to TRBD2. The trim removed 5 bases at V and 0 bases at J, leaving 3 bases unmatched. This CDR3 comprises 14 residues. The germline V gene encodes CDR1 SGHVS and CDR2 FQNEAQ. DNA for the CDR3: TGTGCCAGCAGCCCCGGGACTAGCTCCTACGAGCAGTACTTC. This codes for CASSPGTSSYEQYF.

This clonotype was recorded a few times. The chain is built from TRBV7-2 and TRBJ1-1; no definite D call. V was trimmed by 1 base and J by 5 bases, leaving 8 bases between them. The CDR3 runs 13 residues. CDR1 and CDR2 (germline): SGHTA, FQGNSA. CDR3 loop: CASSLEQVTEAFF. In nucleotides, the CDR3 is TGTGCCAGCAGCTTAGAACAAGTAACTGAAGCTTTCTTT.

Only one count was recorded for this clonotype. The chain joins TRBV4-1 to TRBJ1-5; 10 nucleotides line up with TRBD1. The germline V gene has CDR1 MGHRA and CDR2 YSYEKL. This CDR3 contains 15 residues. J gave up 6 bases and V 1 base, and 3 bases lay outside the gene matches. The CDR3 region is CASSQGQGAGQPQHF. For the CDR3, the DNA is TGCGCCAGCAGCCAAGGACAGGGGGCAGGTCAGCCCCAGCATTTT.

This chain links TRBV12-3 or TRBV12-4 with TRBJ1-3; D is undetermined. V lost 7 bases and J lost 8, with 12 bases in between. CDR3 length equals 12 residues. In DNA, the CDR3 is TGTGCCAGCACCCCTATGAGCCACACCATATATTTT. Its translation is CASTPMSHTIYF.

The genes are TRBV19 and TRBJ2-1; D call uncertain. Germline V gene lookup returns CDR1 LNHDA and CDR2 SQIVND (reference sequence). The germline V and J ends were trimmed by 2 bases and 7 bases, with 6 bases remaining between them. The CDR3 totals 12 residues. The CDR3 DNA is TGTGCCAGTAGTATATGGGGAAATGAGCAGTTCTTC. This translates into CASSIWGNEQFF.

The rearrangement joins TRBV12-3 or TRBV12-4 to TRBJ1-1; D perhaps matches TRBD1 (6 bases). The CDR3 totals 13 residues. The V gene lost 6 bases and the J gene lost 11 bases, with 19 bases spanning the gap. CDR3 sequence reads: CASSSTGILWAFF. For the CDR3, the DNA is TGTGCCAGCAGCTCCACAGGGATCCTCTGGGCTTTCTTT.

This clonotype was recorded once. The CDR3 protein is CASSMISTEQYF. In DNA form, the CDR3 reads TGTGCCAGTAGTATGATCTCCACAGAGCAGTACTTC. The chain joins TRBV19 to TRBJ2-7; no clear D. Deletions cut 3 bases from V and 7 bases from J, with 10 bases between. The CDR3 is 12 residues long. The germline CDR1 and CDR2 sequences are LNHDA and SQIVND (reference sequence).

This clonotype was counted between two and nine times. J is TRBJ1-5 and V is TRBV27; no definite D call. This CDR3 region has 15 residues. Germline values: CDR1 MNHEY, CDR2 SMNVEV (reference sequence). The ends were cut back, 2 bases at V and 4 bases at J, with 12 bases in the middle. This CDR3 is CASSLVALDNQPQHF. In DNA, the CDR3 is TGTGCCAGCAGTTTAGTTGCGTTAGATAATCAGCCCCAGCATTTT.

The J gene is TRBJ1-5, the V gene TRBV6-5; possibly TRBD1 for D (5 bases). The germline V gene encodes CDR1 MNHEY and CDR2 SVGAGI. The V end was cut by 6 bases, the J end by 1 base, with 16 bases between. CDR3 size: 16 residues. CDR3 in amino acids: CASRAREIRSNQPQHF. DNA of the CDR3: TGTGCCAGCAGGGCCAGGGAAATTCGGAGCAATCAGCCCCAGCATTTT.

This chain connects TRBV2 to TRBJ2-3; 14 nucleotides align to TRBD2. The junction had 8 bases not matched to a gene; V was cut back by 5 bases and J by 7 bases. Germline V gene lookup returns CDR1 SNHLY and CDR2 FYNNEI. CDR3 length: 16 residues. The CDR3 nucleotides are TGTGCCAGCAGTCTGACTAGCGGGGGGGCCGGGTATACGCAGTATTTT. Its protein is CASSLTSGGAGYTQYF.

This sequence joins TRBV19 and TRBJ2-1; D call uncertain. This CDR3 is built from 16 residues. Trimming took off 0 bases at V and 6 bases at J, with 15 bases between the two ends. CDR1 LNHDA and CDR2 SQIVND come from the germline V gene (reference sequence). The CDR3 DNA is TGTGCCAGTAGTATAGACGACCACATCGGTTCCAATGAGCAGTTCTTC. As protein: CASSIDDHIGSNEQFF.

This chain uses TRBV29-1 with TRBJ1-2; 8 bases line up with TRBD1. Germline CDR1 SQVTM, CDR2 ANQGSEA. Unmatched junction bases numbered 4, after V lost 6 bases and J lost 4 bases. The CDR3 length is 12 residues. The CDR3 DNA sequence: TGCAGCGTCCGGACAGGGACCTATGGCTACACCTTC. Its translation is CSVRTGTYGYTF.

This clonotype was counted only a few times. This chain connects TRBV4-1 to TRBJ1-2; D uncertain. This CDR3 has 15 amino acids. With 0 bases removed from V and 4 bases from J, the gap between germline ends came to 12 bases. Per germline, CDR1 MGHRA and CDR2 YSYEKL. The CDR3 nucleotides read TGCGCCAGCAGCCAAGATGAAGGGAATAGCTATGGCTACACCTTC. Translating it yields CASSQDEGNSYGYTF.

This chain connects TRBV7-9 to TRBJ2-7, with 9 bases fitting TRBD2. This CDR3 comprises 15 residues. From germline, CDR1 is SEHNR and CDR2 FQNEAQ (reference sequence). Losses at the gene ends were 7 bases for V and 6 bases for J; bases not matched to a gene: 13. CDR3 amino acids: CASNLIAGDASEQYF. The CDR3 coding sequence is TGTGCCAGCAACCTTATAGCGGGGGACGCCTCCGAGCAGTACTTC.

The chain links TRBV6-6 to TRBJ1-1, with D perhaps TRBD1 (6 bases). This CDR3 has 11 amino acids. Germline V gives CDR1 MNHNY, CDR2 SVGAGI (reference sequence). The V end was cut by 5 bases, the J end by 5 bases, with 6 bases between. The CDR3 sequence: CASSQGTEAFF. The CDR3 region has the DNA TGTGCCAGCAGTCAGGGGACTGAAGCTTTCTTT.

This rearrangement joins TRBV6-2 or TRBV6-3 to TRBJ1-6, with D tentatively TRBD1 (5 bases). The CDR3 is 13 residues long. Germline CDR1 is MNHEY and CDR2 is SVGEGT. V lost 6 bases and J lost 10, with 13 bases in between. DNA of the CDR3: TGTGCCAGCAGGGTGGGGGGTAGATCACCCCTCCACTTT. Translating gives CASRVGGRSPLHF.

This chain links TRBV4-1 with TRBJ1-5, with D unresolved. Germline V gives CDR1 MGHRA, CDR2 YSYEKL. CDR3 length equals 15 residues. V gave up 5 bases and J gave up 6 bases, with 17 bases separating them. The DNA for the CDR3 is TGCGCCAGCAGCTTTCGGCCTTCGGACTCTCAGCCCCAGCATTTT. Its translation is CASSFRPSDSQPQHF.

In its sample, this clonotype was seen a few times. This chain uses TRBV7-9 with TRBJ2-1; TRBD2 aligns across 12 bases. Trimming cost V 4 bases and J 8 bases; bases outside gene matches: 6. The CDR3 totals 15 residues. Germline loops: CDR1 SEHNR, CDR2 FQNEAQ (reference sequence). The DNA for the CDR3 is TGTGCCAGCAGCTACCTAGCGGGGGGGCTCGATGAGCAGTTCTTC. Its protein product is CASSYLAGGLDEQFF.